This section outlines one TCR beta chain sequence together with its context. This sample was taken from a study of blood T cell repertoires in COVID-19. Study-wide context: There were acute and convalescent COVID-19 samples, and they came from the United States, Italy and Spain. From T cells, B-cell-depleted T cells, or PBMCs came the material, which was cDNA or gDNA.

Original processing methods: By means of reference gene primer amplification, nucleated cell counts were estimated. Method: immunoSEQ multiplex PCR; TCRdb's copy keeps in-frame clones and lacks some. V, J and clone size are those of that table, while D and trimming were read from the DNA. This repertoire shows about 240,000 clones, 86% found once; its top ten account for around 5.9%. This CDR3 region has 13 residues. Germline assignment: CDR1 KGHDR and CDR2 SFDVKD. Trimming cost V 9 bases and J 4 bases, with 9 bases left between them. The sequence was obtained from a man aged 55 to 70 with acute or convalescent COVID-19. The sequencing input was peripheral blood. The J gene is TRBJ1-6, the V gene TRBV24-1; D is uncertain. CDR3 protein: CATPGKYNSPLHF. The DNA of the CDR3 is TGTGCCACCCCGGGAAAATATAATTCACCCCTCCACTTT.